Below are 28 T cell receptor beta chains sequenced from a single sample in a study of early T cells in non-severe SARS-CoV-2 infection. In TCRdb, the 5' RACE reads were re-called with MiXCR into one record per CDR3 protein. Of approximately 70,000 distinct CDR3 sequences listed, roughly 13% are singletons. What was sequenced was whole blood. Every receptor here comes from an adult who was a healthcare worker with PCR-confirmed SARS-CoV-2 infection or an uninfected control (not recorded which).

This clonotype was detected a few times. The chain carries TRBV5-6 and TRBJ2-1; 11 bases are shared with TRBD2. This CDR3 has 16 amino acids. Losses at the gene ends were 4 bases for V and 8 bases for J; bases not matched to a gene: 11. CDR1 is SGHDT and CDR2 is YYEEEE in the germline V gene. CDR3 amino acids: CASSPWRLAGGYEQFF. In DNA form, the CDR3 reads TGTGCCAGCAGCCCATGGCGGCTAGCGGGGGGATATGAGCAGTTCTTC.

This chain joins TRBV3-1 and TRBJ1-3; 7 nucleotides align to TRBD1. The CDR3 sequence is 15 residues long. The germline CDR1 and CDR2 sequences are LGHDT and YNNKEL (reference sequence). V was clipped by 2 bases and J by 1 base; unmatched bases: 2. CDR3 in amino acids: CASSQQGDSGNTIYF. In DNA form, the CDR3 reads TGTGCCAGCAGCCAACAGGGGGATTCTGGAAACACCATATATTTT.

In this sample, this clonotype turned up a few times. This sequence joins TRBV6-2 or TRBV6-3 and TRBJ1-4; tentatively, D is TRBD1 (5 bases). Germline lookup yields CDR1 MNHEY and CDR2 SVGEGT. This CDR3 spans 13 amino acids. The ends were cut back, 8 bases at V and 5 bases at J, with 12 bases in the middle. The CDR3 DNA sequence: TGTGCCAGCGCTCAGGGCCGCAATGAAAAACTGTTTTTT. Translated, it gives CASAQGRNEKLFF.

This clonotype was observed many times. V is TRBV14 and J is TRBJ1-3; TRBD1 is a possible D gene (5 bases). Germline CDR1 and CDR2: SGHDN and FVKESK. The CDR3 is made up of 15 amino acids. V gave up 4 bases and J gave up 4 bases, with 14 bases separating them. The DNA for the CDR3 is TGTGCCAGCAGCCTAGACCGGACAAGAGGAAACACCATATATTTT. Translated: CASSLDRTRGNTIYF.

This clonotype was detected ten times or more. This sequence joins TRBV12-3 or TRBV12-4 and TRBJ1-6; no firm D call. CDR3 length: 12 residues. Trimming left V 3 bases short and J 15 bases short, with 12 bases between. In DNA, the CDR3 is TGTGCCAGCAGTTTTTCGGCGCGTGGCCTCCACTTT. Translation: CASSFSARGLHF.

Ten or more counts support this clonotype. The CDR3 loop is CASSLEGAGTEAFF. In DNA, the CDR3 is TGCGCCAGCAGCTTGGAGGGCGCGGGCACTGAAGCTTTCTTT. This chain joins TRBV5-1 and TRBJ1-1; no definite D call. V was shortened by 0 bases and J by 4 bases, with 10 bases between the two germline ends. Germline V gene lookup returns CDR1 SGHRS and CDR2 YFSETQ. The CDR3 spans 14 residues.

As regards this clonotype: A much larger clone differs by one base, so this may be a read error. This chain's CDR3 is CASSPQGSSYQQYF. DNA of the CDR3: TGTGCCAGCAGCCCTCAGGGAAGCTCCTACCAGCAGTACTTC. The V call is TRBV7-7, the J call TRBJ2-7; maybe TRBD1 (5 bases). This CDR3 region has 14 residues. Per germline, CDR1 SSHAT and CDR2 FNYEAQ (reference sequence).

This clonotype was detected once. Since a much larger clone is just one base distant, this may be a read error. The V call is TRBV5-1, the J call TRBJ2-7, with TRBD2 identical over 10 bases. CDR1 and CDR2 from the germline V gene are SGHRS and YFSETQ. The junction had 7 bases not matched to a gene; V was cut back by 1 base and J by 6 bases. The CDR3 loop spans 15 amino acids. The CDR3 sequence: CASSLSSGGFGEQYF. The CDR3 DNA reads TGCGCCAGCAGCTTGTCTAGCGGGGGATTTGGCGAGCAGTACTTC.

This clonotype has more than one count but fewer than ten. The chain combines TRBV29-1 with TRBJ2-3; 13 bases line up with TRBD2. Trimming removed 6 bases from V and 5 bases from J; junction bases left unmatched: 2. This CDR3 has 13 residues. CDR1 and CDR2 from the germline V gene are SQVTM and ANQGSEA. CDR3 coding DNA: TGCAGCGTCCGGACTAGCGGGGGAGATACGCAGTATTTT. This encodes CSVRTSGGDTQYF.

The chain employs TRBV6-1 and TRBJ2-2, with no clear D. This CDR3 contains 12 residues. The ends were cut back, 6 bases at V and 5 bases at J, with 7 bases in the middle. Germline V gene sequence: CDR1 MNHNS, CDR2 SASEGT. The CDR3 loop reads CASRVRTGELFF. CDR3 DNA sequence: TGTGCCAGCAGAGTGAGGACCGGGGAGCTGTTTTTT.

This chain uses TRBV20-1 with TRBJ2-1; D is uncertain. The CDR3 spans 13 residues. V was shortened by 1 base and J by 8 bases, with 12 bases between the two germline ends. Germline V gives CDR1 DFQATT, CDR2 SNEGSKA (reference sequence). The CDR3: CSARGPLMYEQFF. As DNA, the CDR3 is TGCAGTGCTAGAGGCCCACTTATGTATGAGCAGTTCTTC.

The chain joins TRBV6-1 to TRBJ1-2; perhaps TRBD1 as D (5 bases). The ends were cut back, 7 bases at V and 6 bases at J, with 27 bases in the middle. CDR1 and CDR2 (germline): MNHNS, SASEGT. This CDR3 is built from 17 residues. The CDR3 DNA is TGTGCCAGCACCCTCTTGCCTGGGACTTTTAATACGCATGGCTACACCTTC. This codes for CASTLLPGTFNTHGYTF.

V is TRBV20-1 and J is TRBJ2-7; tentative D call: TRBD2 (5 bases). Trimming took 8 bases from V and 5 from J, leaving 13 bases between them. The CDR3 extends over 11 amino acids. The germline V gene encodes CDR1 DFQATT and CDR2 SNEGSKA (reference sequence). The CDR3 loop reads CSPSAGDEQYF. In nucleotides, the CDR3 is TGCAGTCCCTCGGCGGGTGACGAGCAGTACTTC.

The genes are TRBV28 and TRBJ1-1; D remains unclear. Trimming left V 3 bases short and J 3 bases short, with 8 bases between. This CDR3 is 13 amino acids long. Germline CDR1 reads MDHEN; CDR2 reads SYDVKM. The CDR3 bases are TGTGCCAGCAGTTTCAACACGGACACTGAAGCTTTCTTT. It encodes CASSFNTDTEAFF. The full variable domain, rest sourced from reference TRBV28 and TRBJ1-1, is DVKVTQSSRYLVKRTGEKVFLECVQDMDHENMFWYRQDPGLGLRLIYFSYDVKMKEKGDIPEGYSVSREKKERFSLILESASTNQTSMYLCASSFNTDTEAFFGQGTRLTVV.

This clonotype came up a few times. This chain joins TRBV6-5 and TRBJ1-6; 9 bases are shared with TRBD1. Germline-derived CDR1 and CDR2 are MNHEY and SVGAGI. The CDR3 is 15 amino acids. Unmatched junction bases numbered 7, after V lost 2 bases and J lost 11 bases. The CDR3 sequence: CASSYGDRGVAPLHF. Here the CDR3 DNA reads TGTGCCAGCAGTTACGGTGACAGGGGGGTGGCACCCCTCCACTTT.

This clonotype was recorded a few times. The rearrangement joins TRBV28 to TRBJ2-7; D may be TRBD2 (6 bases). V was shortened by 10 bases and J by 0 bases, with 19 bases between the two germline ends. The germline gives CDR1 MDHEN, CDR2 SYDVKM. This CDR3 has 15 amino acids. DNA for the CDR3: TGTGCCACAAGCCCGGTGGCGGGGAACTCCTACGAGCAGTACTTC. Translating gives CATSPVAGNSYEQYF.

This rearrangement joins TRBV5-1 to TRBJ2-1; D is possibly TRBD2 (5 bases). CDR3 size: 15 residues. Deletions cut 4 bases from V and 0 bases from J, with 11 bases between. Germline V CDR1 and CDR2: SGHRS, YFSETQ. The chain's CDR3 is CASSPASTSYNEQFF. DNA for the CDR3: TGCGCCAGCAGCCCCGCTAGCACCTCCTACAATGAGCAGTTCTTC.

The chain recombines TRBV9 with TRBJ1-4, with 9 bases aligning to TRBD1. Losses at the gene ends were 4 bases for V and 6 bases for J; bases not matched to a gene: 4. This CDR3 is built from 14 residues. CDR1 SGDLS and CDR2 YYNGEE come from the germline V gene. The CDR3 loop reads CASSPRDRDEKLFF. The CDR3 DNA reads TGTGCCAGCAGCCCTAGGGACAGGGATGAAAAACTGTTTTTT.

The J gene is TRBJ2-2, the V gene TRBV2; 7 bases line up with TRBD2. Germline CDR1 and CDR2: SNHLY and FYNNEI. J gave up 1 base and V 7 bases, and 6 bases lay outside the gene matches. CDR3 length: 15 amino acids. The CDR3 region has the DNA TGTGCCAGCACACGATCTAGCGGGAACACCGGGGAGCTGTTTTTT. It is translated as CASTRSSGNTGELFF.

This clonotype was picked up a small number of times. This rearrangement joins TRBV7-8 to TRBJ1-4, with D perhaps matching TRBD1 (5 bases). V was clipped by 4 bases and J by 11 bases, with 11 bases between them. The CDR3 is 12 residues long. Per the germline V gene, CDR1 is SGHVS and CDR2 is FQNEAQ. The CDR3 is CASSSPREKLFF. CDR3 coding DNA: TGTGCCAGCAGCTCACCCAGGGAGAAACTGTTTTTT.

This clonotype has only a few counts. This chain links TRBV7-9 with TRBJ2-2; the D call may be TRBD1 or TRBD2 (5 bases each). The CDR3 runs to 15 residues. Germline loops: CDR1 SEHNR, CDR2 FQNEAQ (reference sequence). Deletions cut 3 bases from V and 4 bases from J, with 12 bases between. CDR3 residues: CASSFGGPTTGELFF. The CDR3 nucleotides are TGTGCCAGCAGCTTTGGGGGACCAACCACCGGGGAGCTGTTTTTT.

The chain couples TRBV5-5 to TRBJ2-2, with D unresolved. Trimming left V 4 bases short and J 7 bases short, with 5 bases between. The CDR3 totals 11 residues. Germline CDR1 SGHKS, CDR2 YYEKEE (reference sequence). The CDR3 loop is CASSLHGELFF. The CDR3 DNA reads as TGTGCCAGCAGCCTTCACGGGGAGCTGTTTTTT.

The chain is built from TRBV18 and TRBJ1-2; 9 bases fit TRBD1. Germline V CDR1 and CDR2: KGHSH, LQKENI. The CDR3 has 16 amino acids. Germline trimming cut 2 bases from V and 1 base from J; bases unmatched to any gene: 5. The CDR3 nucleotides are TGTGCCAGCTCACCAGTCGGGACAGGGATTAACTATGGCTACACCTTC. Amino acids: CASSPVGTGINYGYTF.

To note about this clonotype: The conserved closing phenylalanine or tryptophan is absent in this CDR3, likely reflecting a read error. Because the CDR3's place on the DNA is in doubt, the DNA is left out and the CDR3 is given as listed by TCRdb. This CDR3 is CASSPRLG. The chain joins TRBV4-1 to TRBJ2-4; the listed D gene, TRBD2, was not tested against the DNA. Germline V gene data show CDR1 as MGHRA and CDR2 as YSYEKL. The CDR3 is 8 residues long, ends included.

The genes are TRBV20-1 and TRBJ1-4, with no clear D. V was trimmed by 6 bases and J by 8 bases, leaving 10 bases between them. Germline V CDR1 and CDR2: DFQATT, SNEGSKA (reference sequence). The CDR3 consists of 11 residues. CDR3 sequence reads: CSARYREKLFF. The CDR3 DNA follows: TGCAGTGCCAGATACAGAGAAAAACTGTTTTTT.

This clonotype was found a few times. The chain has TRBV29-1 and TRBJ2-3; D may be TRBD1 or TRBD2 (5 bases each). Germline V gene lookup returns CDR1 SQVTM and CDR2 ANQGSEA. Trimming removed 8 bases at V and 3 bases at J, with 18 bases between. This CDR3 contains 14 residues. The CDR3 DNA reads as TGCAGCCTCACCCGATCGGGGCGGACAGATACGCAGTATTTT. Protein sequence: CSLTRSGRTDTQYF.

In this sample, this clonotype turned up many times. V gene TRBV20-1 combines with J gene TRBJ2-2; 8 bases line up with TRBD2. The V and J ends lost 2 bases and 5 bases, in that order; junction bases with no gene match: 7. CDR3 length: 15 amino acids. CDR1 is DFQATT and CDR2 is SNEGSKA in the germline V gene (reference sequence). In nucleotides, the CDR3 is TGCAGTGCTAGACATAGCGGGGAGGAGACCGGGGAGCTGTTTTTT. The encoded protein is CSARHSGEETGELFF.

Ten or more counts support this clonotype. The CDR3 sequence: CASSLPTGWGEQYF. The CDR3 region has the DNA TGTGCCAGCAGTCTCCCGACAGGGTGGGGTGAGCAGTACTTC. The V call is TRBV6-6, the J call TRBJ2-7; 7 bases align to TRBD1. The CDR3 consists of 14 residues. V dropped 5 bases and J dropped 7; count of bases not matched to a gene: 11. CDR1 and CDR2 (germline): MNHNY, SVGAGI (reference sequence).